A selection of T cell receptor beta chains follows, all from one sample in a study of blood T cell repertoires in COVID-19. The data were produced by immunoSEQ multiplex PCR, yet TCRdb's version contains in-frame clones alone and is incomplete. The sample lists fewer than 350,000 clones; approximately 86% were seen once. Sequencing was performed on peripheral blood. Receptors originate from a woman between 65 and 79 years old with COVID-19, enrolled during active disease. Each CDR3 is given with its conserved first and last residue. Fields, in order: D gene, J gene, clone size, V gene, CDR3 protein, CDR3 DNA. A D gene is named only where the DNA matches it firmly. Expanded clones get a size class; other rows say once, few or many, or leave the size out.

d_gene: -; j_gene: TRBJ2-5; abundance: once; v_gene: TRBV7-6; CDR3aa: CASSLVVFAGGRETQYF; CDR3nt: TGTGCCAGCAGCTTAGTGGTTTTTGCTGGGGGCCGGGAGACCCAGTACTTC
d_gene: -; j_gene: TRBJ1-5; abundance: -; v_gene: TRBV6-2/TRBV6-3; CDR3aa: CASSYSPPLRGNNQPQHF; CDR3nt: TGTGCCAGCAGTTACTCGCCCCCCTTACGAGGGAACAATCAGCCCCAGCATTTT
d_gene: TRBD1; j_gene: TRBJ2-7; abundance: -; v_gene: TRBV28; CDR3aa: CASLRTGSVYEQYF; CDR3nt: TGTGCCAGCTTGCGGACAGGGAGTGTCTACGAGCAGTACTTC
d_gene: TRBD2; j_gene: TRBJ2-2; abundance: -; v_gene: TRBV5-4; CDR3aa: CASSRAGGTGELFF; CDR3nt: TGTGCCAGCAGCCGAGCGGGGGGAACCGGGGAGCTGTTTTTT
d_gene: TRBD2; j_gene: TRBJ2-7; abundance: once; v_gene: TRBV7-7; CDR3aa: CASSPSGGSAYEQYF; CDR3nt: TGTGCCAGCAGCCCTAGCGGGGGGAGCGCCTACGAGCAGTACTTC
d_gene: TRBD1; j_gene: TRBJ2-2; abundance: -; v_gene: TRBV7-9; CDR3aa: CASSLQRGGTGSNTGELFF; CDR3nt: TGTGCCAGCAGCTTGCAGAGAGGGGGGACAGGGAGTAACACCGGGGAGCTGTTTTTT
d_gene: -; j_gene: TRBJ1-2; abundance: once; v_gene: TRBV7-9; CDR3aa: CASSLGASLWDGYTF; CDR3nt: TGTGCCAGCAGCTTAGGGGCCAGTTTGTGGGATGGCTACACCTTC
d_gene: -; j_gene: TRBJ2-5; abundance: -; v_gene: TRBV18; CDR3aa: CASSGQYQETQYF; CDR3nt: TGTGCCAGCTCAGGACAGTACCAAGAGACCCAGTACTTC
d_gene: -; j_gene: TRBJ2-2; abundance: -; v_gene: TRBV18; CDR3aa: CASSPSQENTGELFF; CDR3nt: TGTGCCAGCTCACCATCACAGGAGAACACCGGGGAGCTGTTTTTT
d_gene: -; j_gene: TRBJ1-2; abundance: -; v_gene: TRBV14; CDR3aa: CASGAGSYGYTF; CDR3nt: TGTGCCAGTGGGGCGGGAAGTTATGGCTACACCTTC
d_gene: TRBD1; j_gene: TRBJ1-2; abundance: -; v_gene: TRBV5-8; CDR3aa: CASNPGQGSLNYGYTF; CDR3nt: TGTGCCAGCAACCCGGGACAGGGTTCTCTTAACTATGGCTACACCTTC